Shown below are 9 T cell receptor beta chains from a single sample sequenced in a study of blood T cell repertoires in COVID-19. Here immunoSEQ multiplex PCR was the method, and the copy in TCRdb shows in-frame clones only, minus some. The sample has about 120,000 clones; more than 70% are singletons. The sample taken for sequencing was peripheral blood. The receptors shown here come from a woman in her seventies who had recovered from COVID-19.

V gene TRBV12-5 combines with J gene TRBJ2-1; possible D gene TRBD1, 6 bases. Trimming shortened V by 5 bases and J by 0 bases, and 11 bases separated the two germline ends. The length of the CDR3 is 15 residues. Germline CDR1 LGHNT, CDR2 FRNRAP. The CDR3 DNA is TGTGCTAGTGGTCTCAAGACAGGCTCCTACAATGAGCAGTTCTTC. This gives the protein CASGLKTGSYNEQFF.

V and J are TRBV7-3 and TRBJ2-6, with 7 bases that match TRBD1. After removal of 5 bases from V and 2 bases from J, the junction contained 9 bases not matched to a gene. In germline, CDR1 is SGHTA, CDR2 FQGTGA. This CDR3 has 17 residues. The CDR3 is CASSHDRVRAGANVLTF. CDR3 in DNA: TGTGCCAGCAGCCACGACAGGGTTCGAGCTGGGGCCAACGTCCTGACTTTC.

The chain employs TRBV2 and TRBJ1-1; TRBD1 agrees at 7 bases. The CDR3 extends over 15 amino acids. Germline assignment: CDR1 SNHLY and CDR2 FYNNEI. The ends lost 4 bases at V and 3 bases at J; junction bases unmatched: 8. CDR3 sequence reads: CASSAQGVRDTEAFF. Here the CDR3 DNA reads TGTGCCAGCAGTGCTCAGGGGGTTCGGGACACTGAAGCTTTCTTT.

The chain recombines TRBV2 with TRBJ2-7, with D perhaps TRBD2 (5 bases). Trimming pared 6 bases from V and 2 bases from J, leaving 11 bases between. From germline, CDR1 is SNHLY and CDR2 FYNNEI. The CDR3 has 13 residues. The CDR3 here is CASRAGIPYEQYF. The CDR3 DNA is TGTGCCAGCAGGGCCGGGATCCCCTACGAGCAGTACTTC.

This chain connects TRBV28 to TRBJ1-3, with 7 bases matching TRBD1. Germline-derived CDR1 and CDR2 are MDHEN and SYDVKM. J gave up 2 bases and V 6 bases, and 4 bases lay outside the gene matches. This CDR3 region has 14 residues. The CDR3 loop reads CASRTQGAGNTIYF. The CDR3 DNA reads TGTGCCAGCAGAACCCAGGGGGCTGGAAACACCATATATTTT.

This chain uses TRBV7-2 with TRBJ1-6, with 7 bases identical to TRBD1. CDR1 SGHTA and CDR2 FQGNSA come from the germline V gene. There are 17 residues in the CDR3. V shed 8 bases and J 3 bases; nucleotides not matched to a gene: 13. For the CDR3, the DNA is TGTGCCAGCCATTCCCAGGGGGGTAGTATCTATAATTCACCCCTCCACTTT. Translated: CASHSQGGSIYNSPLHF.

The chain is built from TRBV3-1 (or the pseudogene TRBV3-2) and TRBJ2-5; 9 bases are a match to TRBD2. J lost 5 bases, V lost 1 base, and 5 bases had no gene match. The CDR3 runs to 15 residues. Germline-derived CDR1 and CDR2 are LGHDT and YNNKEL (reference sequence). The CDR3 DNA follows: TGTGCCAGCAGCCAAGCGGCGGGGGGGCGGGAGACCCAGTACTTC. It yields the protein CASSQAAGGRETQYF.

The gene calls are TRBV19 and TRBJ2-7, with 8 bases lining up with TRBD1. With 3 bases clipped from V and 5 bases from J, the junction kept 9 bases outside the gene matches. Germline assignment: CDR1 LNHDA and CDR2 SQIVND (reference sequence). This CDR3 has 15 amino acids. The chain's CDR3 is CASSMADRGRDEQYF. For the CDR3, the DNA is TGTGCCAGTAGTATGGCCGACAGGGGCAGGGACGAGCAGTACTTC.

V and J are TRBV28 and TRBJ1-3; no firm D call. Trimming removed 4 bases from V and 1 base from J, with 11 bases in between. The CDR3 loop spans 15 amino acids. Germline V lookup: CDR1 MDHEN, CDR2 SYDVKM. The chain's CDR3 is CASSSRTLSGNTIYF. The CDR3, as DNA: TGTGCCAGCAGTTCCAGAACCTTATCTGGAAACACCATATATTTT.